The rows below give T cell receptor beta chains drawn from one sample of a study of T cell responses to AZD1222 COVID-19 vaccine. Clones were read by immunoSEQ multiplex PCR, and TCRdb kept only the in-frame ones, dropping some. The sample yields some 160,000 clones, around 88% seen once. Sequences were derived from peripheral blood, sampled 28 days after the second AZD1222 dose. The source of these receptors is an adult who received the AZD1222 COVID-19 vaccine. Each CDR3 is given with its conserved first and last residue. The D gene is left open where the match is weak. Part of the rows lack a size; the others show once, few, many or a class for expanded clones.

>TRBD2|TRBJ2-5|TRBV7-2|.
TGTGCCAGCAGCTCTAGCGGGGGGCCGACCCAGTACTTC
CASSSSGGPTQYF
>.|TRBJ2-7|TRBV6-1|.
TGTGCCAGCAGTGAAGCTGTCGGGGACCCCTACGAGCAGTACTTC
CASSEAVGDPYEQYF
>.|TRBJ1-2|TRBV4-1|.
TGCGCCAGCAGCCAAGATCATGGGAACTATGGCTACACCTTC
CASSQDHGNYGYTF
>TRBD2|TRBJ2-2|TRBV7-9|.
TGTGCCAGCAGCCCTCACCCGAGACTAGCCGGGGTTGGGCTGTTTTTT
CASSPHPRLAGVGLFF
>TRBD1|TRBJ1-4|TRBV5-5|.
TGTGCCAGCAGCTCCGACAGGGGAGAAAAACTGTTTTTT
CASSSDRGEKLFF
>.|TRBJ1-2|TRBV30|few
TGTGCCCGGGACCAGGAACATGGCTACACCTTC
CARDQEHGYTF
>TRBD1|TRBJ2-3|TRBV24-1|.
TGTGCCACCAGTGACCCAGGGACAGCCAGAGATACGCAGTATTTT
CATSDPGTARDTQYF
>.|TRBJ1-5|TRBV6-2/TRBV6-3|.
TGTGCCAGCAGTTCTGGGGAAGGGCTCCTCACGCCCCAGCATTTT
CASSSGEGLLTPQHF
>.|TRBJ2-3|TRBV4-2|.
TGTGCCAGCAGCCGGGAGCTGGGACTTGGGGATACGCAGTATTTT
CASSRELGLGDTQYF
>.|TRBJ1-1|TRBV4-1|few
TGCGCCAGCAGCCAAGACCGCACGACTGAAGCTTTCTTT
CASSQDRTTEAFF
>.|TRBJ1-4|TRBV4-1|few
TGCGCCAGCAGCCAAGATGGTGGGCAGGGGAAGGAAAAACTGTTTTTT
CASSQDGGQGKEKLFF
>.|TRBJ2-1|TRBV9|once
TGTGCCAGCGCCCCGCTAGGGGGGGACTACAATGAGCAGTTCTTC
CASAPLGGDYNEQFF
>.|TRBJ2-7|TRBV5-4|once
TGTGCCAGCAGCCCCCAGGCCGGGGCGGACGAGCAGTACTTC
CASSPQAGADEQYF
>TRBD1|TRBJ1-5|TRBV6-6|.
TGTGCCAGCAGCGAAGACAGGGAGGGACGCCAGCCCCAGCATTTT
CASSEDREGRQPQHF
>.|TRBJ1-2|TRBV21-1|.
TGTGCCAGCAGCAAATCTAGGACAGCAATCTATGGCTACACCTTC
CASSKSRTAIYGYTF
>TRBD1|TRBJ2-2|TRBV9|.
TGTGCCAGCAGTGCGACCCCGGGGACAGCAAACACCGGGGAGCTGTTTTTT
CASSATPGTANTGELFF
>.|TRBJ1-4|TRBV5-4|.
TGTGCCAGCAGCTCCCCCGCCGGGGAAAAACTGTTTTTT
CASSSPAGEKLFF
>.|TRBJ2-7|TRBV7-2|once
TGTGCCAGCAGCTTAGCAGGGAACTCCTACGAGCAGTACTTC
CASSLAGNSYEQYF
>.|TRBJ2-3|TRBV7-2|.
TGTGCCAGCAGCCCTACCAGAGATACGCAGTATTTT
CASSPTRDTQYF
>TRBD2|TRBJ2-7|TRBV5-4|.
TGTGCCAGCAGTTCTTCTAGCGGACCCTACGAGCAGTACTTC
CASSSSSGPYEQYF
>.|TRBJ2-1|TRBV6-1|few
TGTGCCAGCAGTGAAGGGGATATCTTGGAGCAGTTCTTC
CASSEGDILEQFF
>TRBD2|TRBJ2-2|TRBV7-9|.
TGTGCCAGCAGCTTTTTTGGGGGGGACACCGGGGAGCTGTTTTTT
CASSFFGGDTGELFF